The clone carrying this T cell receptor beta chain was seen only a few times. Its specificity is not known. HIV-negative, healthy adults without recent acute infections or vaccinations were the donors. This specimen belongs to a study of shared clonotypes between healthy human individuals. Study context: The people who gave samples were two women and a few men aged 18 to 49. Study-wide results and caveats: The low donor count limited represented genetic and exposure-history diversity.

Unsorted PBMCs provided DNA that was sequenced on ten immunoSEQ deep assay plates. TCRdb's copy holds only in-frame clones and misses some; the assay was immunoSEQ multiplex PCR. The repertoire includes about half a million clones, approximately 82% of them detected once, and about 12% sits in the top ten. V shed 0 bases and J 3 bases; nucleotides not matched to a gene: 2. The CDR3 is made up of 15 amino acids. Germline CDR1 SGDLS, CDR2 YYNGEE. Sequenced: PBMCs. The chain couples TRBV9 to TRBJ2-1, with 8 nucleotides matching TRBD2. This TCR came from a woman between 40 and 50 years old in good health. Some clones in this sample may be carry-over from other donors' samples. The CDR3 DNA reads TGTGCCAGCAGCGTAGCGGGAGGGCGCTACAATGAGCAGTTCTTC. Its translation is CASSVAGGRYNEQFF.